These 8 T cell receptor beta chains came from one sample sequenced in a study of graft-versus-host responses after intestinal transplantation. Intraepithelial and lamina propria lymphocytes were isolated from graft specimens. The data were produced by immunoSEQ multiplex PCR, yet TCRdb's version contains in-frame clones alone and is incomplete. The sample records some 29,000 clones, about three quarters being singletons. This specimen consisted of ileum tissue, obtained 98 days after intestinal transplantation. The receptor source for this set is a human patient who received an intestinal transplant, so some T cells may come from the graft donor.

The chain recombines TRBV7-9 with TRBJ2-3, with no clear D. V gave up 7 bases and J gave up 8 bases, with 16 bases separating them. Germline V gene sequence: CDR1 SEHNR, CDR2 FQNEAQ (reference sequence). The CDR3 loop spans 13 amino acids. The CDR3: CASTRTQQGTQYF. DNA for the CDR3: TGTGCCAGCACCAGGACCCAGCAAGGTACGCAGTATTTT.

The J gene is TRBJ1-2, the V gene TRBV4-2; 7 bases agree with TRBD1. The junction had 9 bases not matched to a gene; V was cut back by 4 bases and J by 4 bases. Per the germline V gene, CDR1 is LGHNA and CDR2 is YNFKEQ. This CDR3 contains 15 residues. CDR3 in DNA: TGTGCCAGCAGCCGAGGACAGGCCGAGGGCTATGGCTACACCTTC. It codes for CASSRGQAEGYGYTF.

The chain uses TRBV18 and TRBJ2-5; no clear D gene. V was clipped by 2 bases and J by 2 bases, with 6 bases between them. The CDR3 is 13 residues long. CDR1 KGHSH and CDR2 LQKENI come from the germline V gene. CDR3 DNA sequence: TGTGCCAGCTCACCATTACAGCAAGAGACCCAGTACTTC. This sequence encodes CASSPLQQETQYF.

This clone was picked up a small number of times. The CDR3 DNA is TGTGCCAGCTCCGAACTGGTTGTGGGGAGCCAAGAGACCCAGTACTTC. Encoded protein: CASSELVVGSQETQYF. J is TRBJ2-5 and V is TRBV18; D is possibly TRBD2 (5 bases). This CDR3 contains 16 residues. Germline lookup yields CDR1 KGHSH and CDR2 LQKENI. Trimming took 6 bases from V and 1 from J, leaving 18 bases between them.

DNA of the CDR3: TGTGCCAGCAGTCGGGGGGGAGATCCCACTGAAGCTTTCTTT. Its protein product is CASSRGGDPTEAFF. The chain joins TRBV6-1 to TRBJ1-1, with D perhaps TRBD1 (5 bases). Germline assignment: CDR1 MNHNS and CDR2 SASEGT. The ends were cut back, 5 bases at V and 4 bases at J, with 14 bases in the middle. CDR3 length equals 14 residues.

V and J are TRBV7-6 and TRBJ1-1; D is uncertain. CDR1 is SGHVS, CDR2 FNYEAQ, per germline. This CDR3 comprises 15 residues. V lost 3 bases and J lost 4, with 15 bases in between. CDR3 bases: TGTGCCAGCAGCTTGGACCCAAGCTTGAGCACTGAAGCTTTCTTT. Residues: CASSLDPSLSTEAFF.

The chain links TRBV27 to TRBJ2-7; 7 positions match TRBD2. CDR3 length: 14 residues. Germline assignment: CDR1 MNHEY and CDR2 SMNVEV (reference sequence). V shed 1 base and J 4 bases; nucleotides not matched to a gene: 4. This chain's CDR3 is CASSLCLGGYEQYF. CDR3 nucleotide sequence: TGTGCCAGCAGTTTATGTCTGGGGGGGTACGAGCAGTACTTC.

The chain employs TRBV18 and TRBJ1-2; tentatively, D is TRBD1 (5 bases). Trimming stripped 2 bases from V and 1 base from J, with 11 bases between. Germline-derived CDR1 and CDR2 are KGHSH and LQKENI. There are 15 residues in the CDR3. The CDR3 reads CASSPVQDGNYGYTF. CDR3 coding DNA: TGTGCCAGCTCACCAGTACAGGATGGTAACTATGGCTACACCTTC.